Shown below are 14 T cell receptor beta chains from a single sample sequenced in a study of regulatory T cells in long-lasting Graves disease. Time point indicated: newly diagnosed GD, antithyroid drugs for less than 3 months. After RNA was extracted from PBMCs, the TCR library was made from it. CDR3-region Arm-PCR and iRepertoire HTBI primers produced the TCR beta libraries. In TCRdb, the multiplex PCR reads were re-called with MiXCR into one record per CDR3 protein. This sample has 420,000 or so distinct CDR3 sequences, with about 15% found just once. These data were also filed under a second study, of T cells in Graves' hyperthyroidism and ophthalmopathy.

The material was peripheral blood mononuclear cells (PBMCs), obtained at new diagnosis, from a patient treated with antithyroid drugs. Receptor source: a young woman with Graves disease.

The chain combines TRBV29-1 with TRBJ1-2; tentatively, D is TRBD1 (6 bases). The germline CDR1 and CDR2 sequences are SQVTM and ANQGSEA. V gave up 4 bases and J gave up 4 bases, with 7 bases separating them. CDR3 length equals 11 residues. CDR3 coding DNA: TGCAGCGTTGTGGACAGCTATGGCTACACCTTC. Amino acids: CSVVDSYGYTF.

The chain has TRBV6-1 and TRBJ2-6; 10 bases fit TRBD1. The CDR3 has 17 residues. With 8 bases clipped from V and 2 bases from J, the junction kept 9 bases outside the gene matches. CDR1 is MNHNS and CDR2 is SASEGT in the germline V gene. The CDR3, as DNA: TGTGCCAGCCTTCCCGGGACAGGGGTCCCTGGGGCCAACGTCCTGACTTTC. Residues: CASLPGTGVPGANVLTF.

In its sample, this clonotype was seen many times. The chain links TRBV2 to TRBJ1-2, with a tentative D call TRBD1 (5 bases). From germline, CDR1 is SNHLY and CDR2 FYNNEI. V lost 6 bases to trimming and J lost 3 bases, with 14 bases between them. This CDR3 is 14 amino acids long. CDR3 sequence: CASRTDVFDYGYTF. The CDR3 DNA follows: TGTGCCAGCAGGACAGACGTATTTGACTATGGCTACACCTTC.

The chain recombines TRBV29-1 with TRBJ1-2; D gene uncertain. CDR3 length equals 12 residues. V was pared by 7 bases and J by 2 bases, with 11 bases between. CDR1 and CDR2 (germline): SQVTM, ANQGSEA. CDR3 in amino acids: CSAGSGNYGYTF. CDR3 sequence (DNA): TGCAGCGCTGGCAGCGGCAACTATGGCTACACCTTC.

This clonotype was detected many times. The chain has TRBV6-2 or TRBV6-3 and TRBJ2-3; a weak D match, TRBD1 (6 bases). With 6 bases removed from V and 0 bases from J, the gap between germline ends came to 7 bases. Germline CDR1 reads MNHEY; CDR2 reads SVGEGT. CDR3 length equals 13 residues. CDR3 region: CASRQGSTDTQYF. The CDR3 nucleotides read TGTGCCAGCAGACAGGGAAGCACAGATACGCAGTATTTT.

V is TRBV5-5 and J is TRBJ2-7, with D perhaps matching TRBD2 (6 bases). V was clipped by 0 bases and J by 3 bases, with 13 bases between them. The germline V gene encodes CDR1 SGHKS and CDR2 YYEKEE (reference sequence). This CDR3 has 15 residues. The CDR3 loop reads CASSLGLDLGYEQYF. The CDR3 nucleotides are TGTGCCAGCAGCTTGGGACTAGATTTAGGCTACGAGCAGTACTTC.

A single count supports this clonotype. J is TRBJ2-6 and V is TRBV5-1; TRBD1 aligns across 7 bases. This CDR3 comprises 16 residues. With V trimmed by 1 base and J by 1 base, 2 bases remained unmatched. CDR1 is SGHRS and CDR2 is YFSETQ in the germline V gene. CDR3: CASSLSQGSGANVLTF. CDR3 DNA: TGCGCCAGCAGCTTGTCACAGGGGTCTGGGGCCAACGTCCTGACTTTC.

This chain uses TRBV28 with TRBJ2-2, with 8 bases matching TRBD2. Germline-derived CDR1 and CDR2 are MDHEN and SYDVKM. Trimming at V came to 6 bases and at J to 5 bases, leaving 5 bases not matched to a gene. This CDR3 is built from 14 residues. The CDR3 region is CASSVSGITGELFF. DNA for the CDR3: TGTGCCAGCAGCGTTAGCGGGATTACCGGGGAGCTGTTTTTT.

This clonotype appeared a few times. The chain is built from TRBV4-1 and TRBJ2-7; perhaps D is TRBD1 or TRBD2 (5 bases each). The CDR3 loop spans 16 amino acids. From germline, CDR1 is MGHRA and CDR2 YSYEKL. Between the trimmed V and J ends, which lost 0 bases and 2 bases, there was a span of 14 bases. CDR3 protein: CASSQDLRDGPYEQYF. The CDR3 region has the DNA TGCGCCAGCAGCCAAGATCTCCGGGACGGCCCCTACGAGCAGTACTTC.

The rearrangement joins TRBV9 to TRBJ2-2; TRBD1 agrees at 9 bases. V was pared by 4 bases and J by 3 bases, with 7 bases of the junction left unmatched. Germline V gives CDR1 SGDLS, CDR2 YYNGEE. The CDR3 has 16 residues. The DNA for the CDR3 is TGTGCCAGCAGCTCTACAGGGGGCTCGTACACCGGGGAGCTGTTTTTT. It is translated as CASSSTGGSYTGELFF.

This clonotype was found a few times. This rearrangement joins TRBV6-1 to TRBJ2-2; D gene uncertain. Germline CDR1 and CDR2: MNHNS and SASEGT. V was shortened by 6 bases and J by 6 bases, with 14 bases between the two germline ends. The CDR3 spans 14 residues. DNA of the CDR3: TGTGCCAGCAGCCCTGATGGCGCGGCCGGGGAGCTGTTTTTT. Its protein product is CASSPDGAAGELFF.

This clonotype was counted at least ten times. The gene calls are TRBV28 and TRBJ2-3, with unresolved D. V lost 5 bases and J 6 bases, leaving 15 bases between the germline ends. CDR1 is MDHEN and CDR2 is SYDVKM in the germline V gene. CDR3 length equals 14 residues. CDR3 protein: CASSPDPKVDTQYF. The CDR3 region has the DNA TGTGCCAGCAGTCCGGACCCTAAGGTGGATACGCAGTATTTT.

The gene calls are TRBV7-9 and TRBJ2-1; D is unresolved. The CDR3 loop spans 14 amino acids. Germline assignment: CDR1 SEHNR and CDR2 FQNEAQ (reference sequence). Trimming removed 0 bases from V and 4 bases from J, with 7 bases in between. CDR3: CASSLAAQYNEQFF. CDR3 nucleotide sequence: TGTGCCAGCAGCTTAGCTGCTCAGTACAATGAGCAGTTCTTC.

This clonotype has ten or more counts. The V gene is TRBV28, the J gene TRBJ2-1, with 11 bases identical to TRBD2. CDR1 is MDHEN, CDR2 SYDVKM, per germline. This CDR3 has 16 residues. The ends lost 7 bases at V and 9 bases at J; junction bases unmatched: 14. CDR3 in DNA: TGTGCCAGCACCCGAGCCCCGGGTAGCGGGAGGGTTGAGCAGTTCTTC. Its protein is CASTRAPGSGRVEQFF. Drawing the rest from reference TRBV28 and TRBJ2-1, the complete variable domain is DVKVTQSSRYLVKRTGEKVFLECVQDMDHENMFWYRQDPGLGLRLIYFSYDVKMKEKGDIPEGYSVSREKKERFSLILESASTNQTSMYLCASTRAPGSGRVEQFFGPGTRLTVL.